This TCR beta chain is drawn from a study of blood T cells in healthy people across ages. Study-wide results and caveats: Any conclusive comparison of naive versus antigen-experienced cells was prevented by using unsorted PBMCs. Comparison with aged donors showed that long-lived donors had more naive CD4+ cells and higher diversity.

Of note for this clonotype: Its cognate antigen is unknown.

Next came a second PCR, run for about 6 to 12 cycles, which used a sample-barcoded 5' primer along with a J-beta primer mix. Every molecule of cDNA carried a tag from a template-switch adaptor with 12 random nucleotides. TCRdb recomputed calls from the 5' RACE reads with MiXCR, one row per CDR3 protein. The table has roughly 1,500,000 distinct CDR3 sequences, roughly 45% seen once. The receptor was isolated from a woman aged 18-29 years in good health. Sequencing input: blood.

The CDR3 nucleotides are TGTGCCACCCACCCCGGGACAGGCAGATATGGCTACACCTTC. Translating gives CATHPGTGRYGYTF. The chain employs TRBV12-3 or TRBV12-4 and TRBJ1-2, with TRBD1 matching 8 bases. Trimming at V came to 10 bases and at J to 5 bases, leaving 12 bases not matched to a gene. There are 14 residues in the CDR3.